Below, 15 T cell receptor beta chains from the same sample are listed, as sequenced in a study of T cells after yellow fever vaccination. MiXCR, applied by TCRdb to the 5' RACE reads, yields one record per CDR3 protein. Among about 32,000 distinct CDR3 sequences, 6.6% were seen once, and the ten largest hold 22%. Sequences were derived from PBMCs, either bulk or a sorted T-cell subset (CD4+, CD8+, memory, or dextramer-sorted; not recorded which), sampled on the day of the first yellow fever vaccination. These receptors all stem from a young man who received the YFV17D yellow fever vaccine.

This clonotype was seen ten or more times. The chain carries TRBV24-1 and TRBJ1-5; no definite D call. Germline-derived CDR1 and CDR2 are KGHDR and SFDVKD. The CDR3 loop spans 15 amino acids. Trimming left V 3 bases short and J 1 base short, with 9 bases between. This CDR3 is CATSDTRVSNQPQHF. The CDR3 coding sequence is TGTGCCACCAGTGATACCCGGGTAAGCAATCAGCCCCAGCATTTT.

As DNA, the CDR3 is TGCGCCAGCAGCCACTTTCCCGGGTTGTGGACTGAAGCTTTCTTT. It translates to CASSHFPGLWTEAFF. V and J are TRBV4-1 and TRBJ1-1; D is ambiguous. Trimming cost V 3 bases and J 5 bases, with 16 bases left between them. The CDR3 totals 15 residues. Looked up from germline, CDR1 is MGHRA and CDR2 is YSYEKL.

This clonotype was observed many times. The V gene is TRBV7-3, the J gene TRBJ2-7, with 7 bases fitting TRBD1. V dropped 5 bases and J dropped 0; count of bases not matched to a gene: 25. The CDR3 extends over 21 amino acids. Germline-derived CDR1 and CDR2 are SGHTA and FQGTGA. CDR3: CASSPLGRDRKRTSSSYEQYF. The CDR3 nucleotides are TGTGCCAGCAGCCCCCTCGGAAGGGACAGAAAACGAACTTCAAGCTCCTACGAGCAGTACTTC.

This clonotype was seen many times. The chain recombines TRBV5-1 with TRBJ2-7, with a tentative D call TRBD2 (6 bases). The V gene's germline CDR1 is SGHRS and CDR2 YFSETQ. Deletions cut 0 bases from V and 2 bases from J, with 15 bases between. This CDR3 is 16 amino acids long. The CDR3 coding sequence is TGCGCCAGCAGCTTGGTTGGAGGGTTGGGAGCCTACGAGCAGTACTTC. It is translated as CASSLVGGLGAYEQYF.

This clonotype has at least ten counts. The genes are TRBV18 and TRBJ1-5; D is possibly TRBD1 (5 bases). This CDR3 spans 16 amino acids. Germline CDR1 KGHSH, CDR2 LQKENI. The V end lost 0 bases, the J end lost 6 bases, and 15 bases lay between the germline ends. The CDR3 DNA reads TGTGCCAGCTCACCACCCGGGGCAGGCCGCGGTCAGCCCCAGCATTTT. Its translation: CASSPPGAGRGQPQHF. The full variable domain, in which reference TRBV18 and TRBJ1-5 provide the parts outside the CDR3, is NAGVMQNPRHLVRRRGQEARLRCSPMKGHSHVYWYRQLPEEGLKFMVYLQKENIIDESGMPKERFSAEFPKEGPSILRIQQVVRGDSAAYFCASSPPGAGRGQPQHFGDGTRLSIL.

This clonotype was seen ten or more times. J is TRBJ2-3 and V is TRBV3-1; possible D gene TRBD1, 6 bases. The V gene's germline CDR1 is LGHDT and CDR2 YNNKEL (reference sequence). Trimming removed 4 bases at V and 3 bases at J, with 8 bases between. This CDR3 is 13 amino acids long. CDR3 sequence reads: CASSPRGTDTQYF. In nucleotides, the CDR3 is TGTGCCAGCAGCCCTAGGGGGACAGATACGCAGTATTTT.

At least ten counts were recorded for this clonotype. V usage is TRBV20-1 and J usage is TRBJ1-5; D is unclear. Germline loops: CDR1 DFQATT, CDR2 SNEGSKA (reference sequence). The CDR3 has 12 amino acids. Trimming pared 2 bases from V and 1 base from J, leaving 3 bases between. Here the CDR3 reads CSARYSNQPQHF. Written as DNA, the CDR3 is TGCAGTGCTAGATACAGCAATCAGCCCCAGCATTTT.

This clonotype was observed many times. CDR3 residues: CASSLVAWGGTEAFF. The CDR3 nucleotides read TGTGCCAGCAGCTTAGTTGCGTGGGGAGGCACTGAAGCTTTCTTT. This chain links TRBV7-2 with TRBJ1-1; D is unresolved. This CDR3 comprises 15 residues. Germline-derived CDR1 and CDR2 are SGHTA and FQGNSA. The germline V and J ends were trimmed by 1 base and 4 bases, with 13 bases remaining between them. Combining the CDR3 with reference TRBV7-2 and TRBJ1-1 gives the whole variable domain GAGVSQSPSNKVTEKGKDVELRCDPISGHTALYWYRQSLGQGLEFLIYFQGNSAPDKSGLPSDRFSAERTGGSVSTLTIQRTQQEDSAVYLCASSLVAWGGTEAFFGQGTRLTVV.

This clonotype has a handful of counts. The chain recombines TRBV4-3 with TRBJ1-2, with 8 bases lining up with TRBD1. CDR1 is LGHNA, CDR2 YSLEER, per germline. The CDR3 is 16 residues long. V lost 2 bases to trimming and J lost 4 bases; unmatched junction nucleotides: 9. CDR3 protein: CASSQPGTGFPYGYTF. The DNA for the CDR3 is TGCGCCAGCAGCCAACCCGGGACAGGATTCCCCTATGGCTACACCTTC.

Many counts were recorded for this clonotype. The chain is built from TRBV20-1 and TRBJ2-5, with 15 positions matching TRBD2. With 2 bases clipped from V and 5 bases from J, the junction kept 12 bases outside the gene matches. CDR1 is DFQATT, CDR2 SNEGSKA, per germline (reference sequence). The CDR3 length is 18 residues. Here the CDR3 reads CSARLPGLAGGPEETQYF. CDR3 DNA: TGCAGTGCTAGACTTCCCGGACTAGCGGGGGGGCCGGAGGAGACCCAGTACTTC.

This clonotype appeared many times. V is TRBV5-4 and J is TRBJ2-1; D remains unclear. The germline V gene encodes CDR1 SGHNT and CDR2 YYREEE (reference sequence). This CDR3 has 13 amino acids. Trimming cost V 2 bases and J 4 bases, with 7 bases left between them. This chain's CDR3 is CASSFTEYNEQFF. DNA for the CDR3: TGTGCCAGCAGCTTTACGGAATACAATGAGCAGTTCTTC. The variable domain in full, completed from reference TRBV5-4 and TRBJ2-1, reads ETGVTQSPTHLIKTRGQQVTLRCSSQSGHNTVSWYQQALGQGPQFIFQYYREEENGRGNFPPRFSGLQFPNYSSELNVNALELDDSALYLCASSFTEYNEQFFGPGTRLTVL.

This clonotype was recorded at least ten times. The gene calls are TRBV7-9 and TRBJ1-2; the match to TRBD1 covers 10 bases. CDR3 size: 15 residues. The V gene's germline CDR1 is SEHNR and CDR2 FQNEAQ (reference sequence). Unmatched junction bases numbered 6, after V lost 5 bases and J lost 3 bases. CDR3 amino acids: CASSHAGTGDYGYTF. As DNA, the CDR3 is TGTGCCAGCAGCCACGCCGGGACAGGGGACTATGGCTACACCTTC. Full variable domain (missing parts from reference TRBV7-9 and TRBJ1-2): DTGVSQNPRHKITKRGQNVTFRCDPISEHNRLYWYRQTLGQGPEFLTYFQNEAQLEKSRLLSDRFSAERPKGSFSTLEIQRTEQGDSAMYLCASSHAGTGDYGYTFGSGTRLTVV.

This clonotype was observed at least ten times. The DNA for the CDR3 is TGTGCCAGCAGTTACCCGGGACCCTCTGGGGCCAACGTCCTGACTTTC. Its translation is CASSYPGPSGANVLTF. The rearrangement links TRBV6-5 to TRBJ2-6; perhaps D is TRBD1 or TRBD2 (5 bases each). The CDR3 has 16 amino acids. V was clipped by 2 bases and J by 0 bases, with 8 bases between them. The germline V gene encodes CDR1 MNHEY and CDR2 SVGAGI.

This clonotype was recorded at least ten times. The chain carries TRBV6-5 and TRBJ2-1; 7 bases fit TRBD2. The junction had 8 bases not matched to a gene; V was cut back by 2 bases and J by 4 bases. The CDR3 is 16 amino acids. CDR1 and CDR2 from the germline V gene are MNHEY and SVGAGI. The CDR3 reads CASSYPVGGRYNEQFF. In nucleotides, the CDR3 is TGTGCCAGCAGTTACCCGGTCGGGGGGAGATACAATGAGCAGTTCTTC.

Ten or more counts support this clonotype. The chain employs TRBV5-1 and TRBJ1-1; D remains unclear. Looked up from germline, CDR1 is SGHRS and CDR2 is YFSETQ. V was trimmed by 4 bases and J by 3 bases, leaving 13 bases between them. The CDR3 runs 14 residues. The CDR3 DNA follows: TGCGCCAGCAGCCTAGGGTTTTTGGACACTGAAGCTTTCTTT. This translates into CASSLGFLDTEAFF.